Below, one T cell receptor beta chain is given with its context. Its cognate antigen is unknown. CDR1 SGDLS and CDR2 YYNGEE come from the germline V gene. V was cut by 2 bases and J by 7 bases, with 16 bases left in between. This CDR3 has 15 residues. Healthy Caucasians, and only they, were the donors. These data belong to a study of identical twins. Study outcomes and limitations: Cord blood's abundant beta clonotypes had fewer insertions, unlike memory repertoires.

The cDNA had a unique molecular identifier and a template-switch universal primer site. Via MiXCR, TCRdb re-called the 5' RACE reads, giving one row per CDR3 protein. This sample carries fewer than 900,000 distinct CDR3 sequences, 15% to 20% of them seen once, and the ten largest clones take around 12%. This same sample was also taken into another study, of T cells expressing NK-cell markers. That source adds: Of the CD8+ T cells in a handful of donors, roughly 1.0-7.5% belonged to dominant NKG2C+ clonotypes.

Sequencing input: PBMCs. The chain couples TRBV9 to TRBJ2-4, with D perhaps assigned TRBD1 or TRBD2 (5 bases each). The receptor was isolated from a woman under 30 in good health. This chain's CDR3 is CASSVMGEVGNIQYF. In DNA, the CDR3 is TGTGCCAGCAGCGTCATGGGGGAAGTTGGGAACATTCAGTACTTC.